This is a list of T cell receptor beta chains from one sample in a study of shared clonotypes between healthy human individuals. Sequencing used immunoSEQ multiplex PCR; TCRdb keeps in-frame clones, though not all of them. This table holds 2.5 million or so clones, about 92% found once. Sequenced sample: naive CD4+ T cells sorted from blood. These TCRs come from a man aged 18 to 35 in good health. Both conserved end residues are part of each CDR3. Fields, in order: V gene, clone size, J gene, D gene, CDR3 DNA, CDR3 protein. The D gene is left open where the match is weak. Not all rows give a size; the values are once, few, many and, for expanded clones, a class.

TRBV10-3	once	TRBJ1-2	.	TGTGCCATCACCCCGGGGAACTATGGCTACACCTTC	CAITPGNYGYTF
TRBV7-2	once	TRBJ1-1	.	TGTGCCAGCAGCTTCTTTCCGAACACTGAAGCTTTCTTT	CASSFFPNTEAFF
TRBV30	.	TRBJ2-1	.	TGTGCCTGGAGTACGGGGGACAATGAGCAGTTCTTC	CAWSTGDNEQFF
TRBV28	.	TRBJ1-2	.	TGTGCCAGCAGTTTACCGGGACGCGGCTATGGCTACACCTTC	CASSLPGRGYGYTF
TRBV9	.	TRBJ2-4	.	TGTGCCCCGGAGGGTCTAGCCAAAAACATTCAGTACTTC	CAPEGLAKNIQYF
TRBV6-6	.	TRBJ1-6	.	TGTGCCAGCAGCTGGGACACTCTGAATTCACCCCTCCACTTT	CASSWDTLNSPLHF
TRBV6-1	.	TRBJ2-1	TRBD1	TGTGCCAGCAGAAACAGGGGATTTGGCAATGAGCAGTTCTTC	CASRNRGFGNEQFF
TRBV6-5	.	TRBJ1-1	.	TGTGCCAGCAGTCGGACAGTCAACACTGAAGCTTTCTTT	CASSRTVNTEAFF
TRBV10-3	.	TRBJ2-5	TRBD1	TGTGCCATCAGCAGGACAGGGGAGACCCAGTACTTC	CAISRTGETQYF
TRBV6-6	.	TRBJ2-2	.	TGTGCCGCCCTGCGGCAGACGAACACCGGGGAGCTGTTTTTT	CAALRQTNTGELFF
TRBV28	.	TRBJ2-1	.	TGTGCCACCTGGGACACCTCCTACAATGAGCAGTTCTTC	CATWDTSYNEQFF
TRBV7-2	.	TRBJ2-7	.	TGTGCCAGCAGCTTAGGGCGGTCTAACTACGAGCAGTACTTC	CASSLGRSNYEQYF
TRBV5-1	.	TRBJ2-4	TRBD1	TGCGCCAGCAGCGTTGGACAGGCCTTAGCCAAAAACATTCAGTACTTC	CASSVGQALAKNIQYF
TRBV18	.	TRBJ1-5	.	TGTGCCAGCTCACCAAACCCTGGTTCTCGACAGCCCCAGCATTTT	CASSPNPGSRQPQHF
TRBV7-2	.	TRBJ2-1	.	TGTGCCAGCAGCTTAGTGTTTGCGGCGAACAATGAGCAGTTCTTC	CASSLVFAANNEQFF
TRBV5-4	.	TRBJ1-3	TRBD1	TGTGCCAGCAGCCTGAGCGGGACAGGGGTAGGCACCATATATTTT	CASSLSGTGVGTIYF
TRBV19	.	TRBJ2-5	TRBD1	TGTGCCAGTAGTATGATTGGGACAGGGATGAAGACCCAGTACTTC	CASSMIGTGMKTQYF
TRBV30	once	TRBJ2-1	.	TGTGCCTGGACCCCGGGCGGTGAGCAGTTCTTC	CAWTPGGEQFF
TRBV15	.	TRBJ1-6	.	TGTGCCACCAGCAGGTTACAGGGAGGATATAATTCACCCCTCCACTTT	CATSRLQGGYNSPLHF
TRBV7-2	.	TRBJ2-7	TRBD2	TGTGCCAGCAGCTCCTCCTCCGGGACTAGCGGCTACGAGCAGTACTTC	CASSSSSGTSGYEQYF
TRBV20-1	.	TRBJ2-7	.	TGCAGTGCCAACTACTACGAGCAGTACTTC	CSANYYEQYF
TRBV7-6	.	TRBJ2-1	TRBD1	TGTGCCAGCAGCCCGCACCGGGACAGGGCCTACAATGAGCAGTTCTTC	CASSPHRDRAYNEQFF
TRBV4-3	.	TRBJ2-7	.	TGCGCCAGCAGCCAAGAGAATGCCCTGGGTCGAGGCCCCAACGAGCAGTACTTC	CASSQENALGRGPNEQYF
TRBV5-8	.	TRBJ1-5	.	TGTGCCAGCAGCGTGCAGCCAGGACAGAAAGTAAGCAATCAGCCCCAGCATTTT	CASSVQPGQKVSNQPQHF
TRBV7-2	.	TRBJ1-1	.	TGTGCCAGCAGCCACCCGGCAGACAGGATGAACACTGAAGCTTTCTTT	CASSHPADRMNTEAFF
TRBV18	.	TRBJ2-3	.	TGTGCCAGCTCACCAAACCCGGGCGGCACAGATACGCAGTATTTT	CASSPNPGGTDTQYF